This record looks at one T cell receptor (beta chain) sequence and its context. This record comes from a study of shared clonotypes between healthy human individuals. CD45RO negativity and positive selection for CCR7 defined naive CD8 cells, a population that excluded terminally differentiated effector memory CD45RA+ cells. TCRdb keeps only in-frame clones here, not all; method: immunoSEQ multiplex PCR. The sample has around 2,000,000 clones, less than 95% seen once. This TCR was sampled from a man in his late teens or twenties in good health. Specimen: naive CD8+ T cells sorted from blood.

Here the CDR3 DNA reads TGTGCCACCAGCGGATTCAGAGAGGCGGACTCCTACGAGCAGTACTTC. Translation gives CATSGFREADSYEQYF. The V and J genes are TRBV15 and TRBJ2-7; D is undetermined. Per germline, CDR1 LNHNV and CDR2 YYDKDF (reference sequence). CDR3 length: 16 residues. Trimming shortened V by 5 bases and J by 0 bases, and 17 bases separated the two germline ends.